The clone carrying this T cell receptor (beta chain) came up a few times. V lost 5 bases and J lost 7, with 12 bases in between. This CDR3 is 13 amino acids long. Germline assignment: CDR1 LNHDA and CDR2 SQIVND (reference sequence). This sample was taken from a study of blood T cell repertoires in COVID-19. The overall study: From the United States, Italy and Spain came samples of acute and convalescent COVID-19. In each case, the material was cDNA or gDNA derived from T cells, B-cell-depleted T cells, or PBMCs.

Only in-frame clones appear in the TCRdb table, and some are missing; sequencing was by immunoSEQ multiplex PCR. This table holds under 60,000 clones, approximately 83% found once. This sequence was found in a man in his 70s with acute or convalescent COVID-19. Sequenced material: peripheral blood. The rearrangement links TRBV19 to TRBJ2-1; tentatively, D is TRBD2 (6 bases). The CDR3 sequence: CASSSMGGNEQFF. As DNA, the CDR3 is TGTGCCAGTAGTTCGATGGGGGGAAATGAGCAGTTCTTC.